This TCR beta chain was sequenced during a study of cytomegalovirus exposure and HLA in healthy donors. For the study at large: There were 75 million to 95 million unique TCRs (from HLA-typed donors) in an early data release.

In the case of this clone: Its antigen is undetermined.

The PCR made use of 60 Vbeta and 13 Jbeta primers. TCRdb keeps only in-frame clones here, not all; method: immunoSEQ multiplex PCR. The table shows 120,000 or so clones, with approximately 80% occurring only once. Study-level results: The authors later linked a missense DCLRE1C variant to TCR beta V- and J-gene trimming. Earlier analysis looked at TCR beta V segments, and most were productive about 90% or about 30% of the time.

This CDR3 region has 15 residues. Germline V gene data show CDR1 as MNHNS and CDR2 as SASEGT. Trimming cost V 6 bases and J 0 bases, with 12 bases left between them. V gene TRBV6-1 combines with J gene TRBJ1-3; D possibly corresponds to TRBD1 (5 bases). The receptor comes from a human donor in good health. Specimen: PBMCs. The CDR3 region has the DNA TGTGCCAGCAGACCTGACAGACTCTCTGGAAACACCATATATTTT. Translation: CASRPDRLSGNTIYF.